The clone carrying this T cell receptor beta chain was observed at least ten times. Trimming took 7 bases from V and 0 from J; bases not matched to a gene: 5. The CDR3 consists of 14 residues. In germline, CDR1 is KGHDR, CDR2 SFDVKD. In TCRdb, the RACE reads were re-called with MiXCR into one record per CDR3 protein. Of 25,000 to 35,000 distinct CDR3 sequences listed, 5% to 6% were seen once; the top ten hold around 6%. This sample was included in a study of human T cells and chemical hapten exposure. Study at large: An area of 2 cm by 2 to 2.5 cm on upper inner arm skin received 2% DPC for sensitization.

Time point in this sample: patch test 3, about 24 weeks after DPC sensitization. Stated treatment: therapeutic diphenylcyclopropenone sensitization with weekly scalp DPC. The receptor was derived from a man under 40 with alopecia areata. Some clones in this sample may be carry-over from other donors' samples. V and J are TRBV24-1 and TRBJ2-7; the match to TRBD1 covers 7 bases. The material sequenced was whole blood, taken in connection with sensitization to the hapten diphenylcyclopropenone (DPC). The CDR3 sequence is CATRDRILSYEQYF. Written as DNA, the CDR3 is TGTGCCACCAGGGACAGGATCCTCTCCTACGAGCAGTACTTC.